The source of this T cell receptor (beta chain) is a study of T cell repertoires in cytomegalovirus infection. About the research overall: TCR beta signatures that were public indicated CMV infection and matching HLA type.

CDR1 LNHNV and CDR2 YYDKDF come from the germline V gene (reference sequence). Trimming cost V 4 bases and J 8 bases; bases outside gene matches: 4. CDR3 length: 14 residues. TCRdb re-derived calls from the reads in MiXCR, one entry per CDR3 protein. Here the sample spans more than 250,000 distinct CDR3 sequences, around 25% being singletons. Details on this clonotype: Its antigen remains unidentified.

This chain joins TRBV15 and TRBJ1-6, with 8 positions matching TRBD1. This clonotype was obtained from a human donor in good health (CMV status not recorded). Some clones in this sample may be carry-over from other donors' samples. Source: cultured PBMCs, taken from culture after CMV antigen stimulation. CDR3 protein: CATSTGQGYSPLHF. DNA of the CDR3: TGTGCCACCAGCACCGGACAGGGATATTCACCCCTCCACTTT.